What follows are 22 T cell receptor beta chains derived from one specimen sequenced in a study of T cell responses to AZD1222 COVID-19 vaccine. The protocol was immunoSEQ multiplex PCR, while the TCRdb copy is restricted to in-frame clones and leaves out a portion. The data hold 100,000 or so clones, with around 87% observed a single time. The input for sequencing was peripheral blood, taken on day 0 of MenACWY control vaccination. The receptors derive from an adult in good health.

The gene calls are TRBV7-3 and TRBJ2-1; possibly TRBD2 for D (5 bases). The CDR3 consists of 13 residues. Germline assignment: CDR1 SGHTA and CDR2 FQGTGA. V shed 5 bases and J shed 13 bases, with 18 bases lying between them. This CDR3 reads CASSPQPSGRQFF. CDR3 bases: TGTGCCAGCAGCCCTCAACCGAGCGGACGCCAGTTCTTC.

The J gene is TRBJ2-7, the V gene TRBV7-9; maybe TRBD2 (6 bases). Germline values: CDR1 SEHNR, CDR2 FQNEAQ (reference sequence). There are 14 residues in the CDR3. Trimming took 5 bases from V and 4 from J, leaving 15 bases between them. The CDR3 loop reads CASSRAGPFYEQYF. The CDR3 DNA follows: TGTGCCAGCAGCCGAGCGGGCCCTTTTTACGAGCAGTACTTC.

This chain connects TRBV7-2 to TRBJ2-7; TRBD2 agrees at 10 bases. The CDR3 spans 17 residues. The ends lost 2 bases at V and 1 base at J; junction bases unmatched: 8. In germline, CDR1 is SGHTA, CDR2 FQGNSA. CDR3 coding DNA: TGTGCCAGCAGCTTATGGGGTGGGACTAGCGCTTCCTACGAGCAGTACTTC. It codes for CASSLWGGTSASYEQYF.

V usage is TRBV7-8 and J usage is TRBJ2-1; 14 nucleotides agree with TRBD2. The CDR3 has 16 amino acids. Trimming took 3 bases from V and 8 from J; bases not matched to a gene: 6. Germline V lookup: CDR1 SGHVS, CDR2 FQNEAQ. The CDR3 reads CASSFAGTSGSDEQFF. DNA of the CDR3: TGTGCCAGCAGCTTCGCCGGGACTAGCGGGAGCGATGAGCAGTTCTTC.

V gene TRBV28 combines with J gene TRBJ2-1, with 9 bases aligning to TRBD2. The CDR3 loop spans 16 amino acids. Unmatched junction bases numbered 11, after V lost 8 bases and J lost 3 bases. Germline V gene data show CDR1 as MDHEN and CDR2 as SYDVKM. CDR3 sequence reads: CASFGASGNVYNEQFF. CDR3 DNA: TGTGCCAGCTTTGGGGCTAGCGGGAACGTCTACAATGAGCAGTTCTTC. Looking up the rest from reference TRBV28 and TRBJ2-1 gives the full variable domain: DVKVTQSSRYLVKRTGEKVFLECVQDMDHENMFWYRQDPGLGLRLIYFSYDVKMKEKGDIPEGYSVSREKKERFSLILESASTNQTSMYLCASFGASGNVYNEQFFGPGTRLTVL.

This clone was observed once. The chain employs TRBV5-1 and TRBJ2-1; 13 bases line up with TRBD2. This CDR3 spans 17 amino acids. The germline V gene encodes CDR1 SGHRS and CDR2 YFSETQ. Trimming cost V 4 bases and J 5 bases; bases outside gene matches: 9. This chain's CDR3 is CASSARLAGGLNNEQFF. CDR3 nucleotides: TGCGCCAGCAGCGCCAGACTAGCGGGGGGCCTTAACAATGAGCAGTTCTTC. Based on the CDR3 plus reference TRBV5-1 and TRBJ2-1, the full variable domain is KAGVTQTPRYLIKTRGQQVTLSCSPISGHRSVSWYQQTPGQGLQFLFEYFSETQRNKGNFPGRFSGRQFSNSRSEMNVSTLELGDSALYLCASSARLAGGLNNEQFFGPGTRLTVL.

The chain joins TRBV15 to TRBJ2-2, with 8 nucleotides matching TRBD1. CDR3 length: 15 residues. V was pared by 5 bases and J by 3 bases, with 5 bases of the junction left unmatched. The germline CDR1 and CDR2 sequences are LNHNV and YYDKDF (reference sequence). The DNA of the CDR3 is TGTGCCACCAGCGGCGCAGGGGGCCACACCGGGGAGCTGTTTTTT. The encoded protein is CATSGAGGHTGELFF.

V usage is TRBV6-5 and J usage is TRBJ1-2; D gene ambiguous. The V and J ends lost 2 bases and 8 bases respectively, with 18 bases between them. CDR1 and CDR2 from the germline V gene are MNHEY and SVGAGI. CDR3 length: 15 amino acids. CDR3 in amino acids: CASSYLQADRAGYTF. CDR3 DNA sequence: TGTGCCAGCAGTTACCTTCAGGCGGACCGCGCAGGCTACACCTTC.

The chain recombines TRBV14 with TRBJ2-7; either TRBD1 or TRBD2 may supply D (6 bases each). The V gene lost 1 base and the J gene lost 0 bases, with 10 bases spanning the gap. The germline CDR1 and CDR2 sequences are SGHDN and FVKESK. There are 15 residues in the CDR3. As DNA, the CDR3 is TGTGCCAGCAGCCAAGTCGGGGGCCCCTCCTACGAGCAGTACTTC. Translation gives CASSQVGGPSYEQYF.

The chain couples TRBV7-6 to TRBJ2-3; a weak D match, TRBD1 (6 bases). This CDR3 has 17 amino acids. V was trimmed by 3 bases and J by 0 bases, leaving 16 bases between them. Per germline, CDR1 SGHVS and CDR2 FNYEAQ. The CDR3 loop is CASSLAGTPFSTDTQYF. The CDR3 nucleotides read TGTGCCAGCAGCTTGGCTGGGACACCCTTTAGCACAGATACGCAGTATTTT.

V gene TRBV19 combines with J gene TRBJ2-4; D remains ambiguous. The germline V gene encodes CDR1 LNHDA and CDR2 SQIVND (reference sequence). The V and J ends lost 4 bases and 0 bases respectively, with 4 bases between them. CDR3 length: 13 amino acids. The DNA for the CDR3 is TGTGCCAGTAGTAATCTAGCCAAAAACATTCAGTACTTC. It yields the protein CASSNLAKNIQYF.

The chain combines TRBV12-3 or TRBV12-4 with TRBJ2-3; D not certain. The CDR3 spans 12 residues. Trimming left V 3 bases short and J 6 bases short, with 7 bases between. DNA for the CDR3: TGTGCCAGCAGTTTCCTGGCTGATACGCAGTATTTT. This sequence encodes CASSFLADTQYF.

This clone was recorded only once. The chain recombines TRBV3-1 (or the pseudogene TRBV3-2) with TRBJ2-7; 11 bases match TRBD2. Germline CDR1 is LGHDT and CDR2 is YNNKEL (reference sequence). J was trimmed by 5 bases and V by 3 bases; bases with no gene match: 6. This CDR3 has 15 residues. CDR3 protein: CASSHVLAGVHEQYF. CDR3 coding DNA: TGTGCCAGCAGCCACGTACTAGCGGGGGTTCACGAGCAGTACTTC.

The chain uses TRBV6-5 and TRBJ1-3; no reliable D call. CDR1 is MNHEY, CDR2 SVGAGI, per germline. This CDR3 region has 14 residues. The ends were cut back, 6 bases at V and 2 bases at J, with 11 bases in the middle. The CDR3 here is CASRGWVAGNTIYF. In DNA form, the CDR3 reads TGTGCCAGCAGAGGGTGGGTGGCTGGAAACACCATATATTTT.

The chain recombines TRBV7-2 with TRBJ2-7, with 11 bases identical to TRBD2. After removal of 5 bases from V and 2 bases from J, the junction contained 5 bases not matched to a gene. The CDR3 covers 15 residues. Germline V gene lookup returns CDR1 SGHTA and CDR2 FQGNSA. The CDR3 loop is CASSLRLAGPYEQYF. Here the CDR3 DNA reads TGTGCCAGCAGCCTCAGACTAGCGGGACCCTACGAGCAGTACTTC.

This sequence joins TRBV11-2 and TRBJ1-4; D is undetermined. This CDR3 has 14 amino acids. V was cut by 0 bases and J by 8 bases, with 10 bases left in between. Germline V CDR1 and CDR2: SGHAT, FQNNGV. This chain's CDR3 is CASSLEAQAEKLFF. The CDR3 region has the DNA TGTGCCAGCAGCTTAGAGGCCCAGGCCGAAAAACTGTTTTTT.

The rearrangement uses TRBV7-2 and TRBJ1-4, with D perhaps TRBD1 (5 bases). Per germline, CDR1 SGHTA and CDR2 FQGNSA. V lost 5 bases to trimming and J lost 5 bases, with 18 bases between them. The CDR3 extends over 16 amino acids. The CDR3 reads CASSHDSVIMNEKLFF. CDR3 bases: TGTGCCAGCAGCCACGACAGCGTTATAATGAATGAAAAACTGTTTTTT. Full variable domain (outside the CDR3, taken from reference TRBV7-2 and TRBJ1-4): GAGVSQSPSNKVTEKGKDVELRCDPISGHTALYWYRQSLGQGLEFLIYFQGNSAPDKSGLPSDRFSAERTGGSVSTLTIQRTQQEDSAVYLCASSHDSVIMNEKLFFGSGTQLSVL.

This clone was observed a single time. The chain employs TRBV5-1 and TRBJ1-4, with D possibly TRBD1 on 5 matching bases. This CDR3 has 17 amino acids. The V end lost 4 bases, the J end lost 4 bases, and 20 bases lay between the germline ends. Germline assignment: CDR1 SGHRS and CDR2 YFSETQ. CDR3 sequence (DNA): TGCGCCAGCAGCCCATCCGGGACGGATGGTGTTAATGAAAAACTGTTTTTT. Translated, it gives CASSPSGTDGVNEKLFF.

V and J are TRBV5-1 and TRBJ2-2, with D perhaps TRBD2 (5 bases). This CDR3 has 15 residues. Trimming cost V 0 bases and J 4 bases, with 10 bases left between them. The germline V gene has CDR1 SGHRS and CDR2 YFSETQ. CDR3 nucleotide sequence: TGCGCCAGCAGCTTGGCCCCTGGAGGCACCGGGGAGCTGTTTTTT. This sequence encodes CASSLAPGGTGELFF.

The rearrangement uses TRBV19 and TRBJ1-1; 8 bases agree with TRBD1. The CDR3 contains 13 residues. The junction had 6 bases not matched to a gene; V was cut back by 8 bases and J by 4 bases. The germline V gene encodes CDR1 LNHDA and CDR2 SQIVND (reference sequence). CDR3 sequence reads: CASGQGWGTEAFF. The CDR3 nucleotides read TGTGCCAGTGGACAGGGATGGGGCACTGAAGCTTTCTTT.

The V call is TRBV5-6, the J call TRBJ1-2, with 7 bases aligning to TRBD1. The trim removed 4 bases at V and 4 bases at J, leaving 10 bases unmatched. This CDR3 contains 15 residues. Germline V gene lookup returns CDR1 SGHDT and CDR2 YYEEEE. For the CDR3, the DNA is TGTGCCAGCAGCCCGGACAGGAGGTCTGGCTATGGCTACACCTTC. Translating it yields CASSPDRRSGYGYTF.

CDR3 DNA sequence: TGTGCCAGCAGCTCCTACAGGGCCGGGGAGCTGTTTTTT. It yields the protein CASSSYRAGELFF. The chain employs TRBV7-3 and TRBJ2-2; D is possibly TRBD1 (6 bases). V was cut by 4 bases and J by 6 bases, with 9 bases left in between. Germline V CDR1 and CDR2: SGHTA, FQGTGA. CDR3 length: 13 amino acids. The variable domain in full, with the rest retrieved from reference TRBV7-3 and TRBJ2-2, is GAGVSQTPSNKVTEKGKYVELRCDPISGHTALYWYRQSLGQGPEFLIYFQGTGAADDSGLPNDRFFAVRPEGSVSTLKIQRTERGDSAVYLCASSSYRAGELFFGEGSRLTVL.